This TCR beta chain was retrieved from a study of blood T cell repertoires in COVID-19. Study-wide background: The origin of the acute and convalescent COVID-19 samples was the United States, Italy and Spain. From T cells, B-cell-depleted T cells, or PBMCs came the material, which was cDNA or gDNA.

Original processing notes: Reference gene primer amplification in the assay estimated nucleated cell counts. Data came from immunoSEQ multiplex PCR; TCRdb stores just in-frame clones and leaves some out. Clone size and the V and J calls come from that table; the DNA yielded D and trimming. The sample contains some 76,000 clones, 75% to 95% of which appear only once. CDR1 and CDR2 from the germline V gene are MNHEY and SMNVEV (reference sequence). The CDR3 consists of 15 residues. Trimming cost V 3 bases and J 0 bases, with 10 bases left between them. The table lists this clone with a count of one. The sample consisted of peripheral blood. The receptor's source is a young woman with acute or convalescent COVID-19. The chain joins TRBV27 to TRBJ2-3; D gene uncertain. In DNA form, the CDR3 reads TGTGCCAGCAGTTTCAGCGCCGCTAGCACAGATACGCAGTATTTT. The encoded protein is CASSFSAASTDTQYF.